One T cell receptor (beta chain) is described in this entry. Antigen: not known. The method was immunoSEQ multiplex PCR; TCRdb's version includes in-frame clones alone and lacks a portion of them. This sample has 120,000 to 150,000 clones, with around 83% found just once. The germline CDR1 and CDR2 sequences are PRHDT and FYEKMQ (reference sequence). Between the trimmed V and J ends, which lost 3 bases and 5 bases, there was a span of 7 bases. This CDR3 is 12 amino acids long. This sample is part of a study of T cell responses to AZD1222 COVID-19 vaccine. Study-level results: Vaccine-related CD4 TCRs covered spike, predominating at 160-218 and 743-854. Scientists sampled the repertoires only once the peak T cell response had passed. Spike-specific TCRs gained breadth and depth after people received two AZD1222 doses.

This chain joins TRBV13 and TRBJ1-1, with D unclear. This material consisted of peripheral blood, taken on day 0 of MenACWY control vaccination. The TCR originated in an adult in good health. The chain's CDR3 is CASSFWRTEAFF. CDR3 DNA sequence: TGTGCCAGCAGCTTTTGGAGGACTGAAGCTTTCTTT. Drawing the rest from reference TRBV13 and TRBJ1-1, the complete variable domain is AAGVIQSPRHLIKEKRETATLKCYPIPRHDTVYWYQQGPGQDPQFLISFYEKMQSDKGSIPDRFSAQQFSDYHSELNMSSLELGDSALYFCASSFWRTEAFFGQGTRLTVV.